This T cell receptor (beta chain) was sequenced in a study of CD8+ T cells in alopecia areata. Only a few counts were recorded for this clone. Once RNA had been extracted, it was reverse transcribed into cDNA to act as the sequencing template. Generated by immunoSEQ multiplex PCR, the TCRdb table keeps only in-frame clones and is missing some. The sample comprises about 130,000 clones, 49% of which are singletons, and approximately 19% rests with the top ten. J gave up 4 bases and V 5 bases, and 7 bases lay outside the gene matches. The CDR3 length is 14 residues. Germline lookup yields CDR1 SEHNR and CDR2 FQNEAQ (reference sequence).

The source material was CD8+ T cells sorted from blood, sampled at week 0. The chain is built from TRBV7-9 and TRBJ1-2; the match to TRBD1 covers 7 bases. This sequence was found in a human donor with alopecia areata. The CDR3 loop is CASSVPGQTYGYTF. CDR3 in DNA: TGTGCCAGCAGCGTACCGGGACAGACCTATGGCTACACCTTC.